Presented here are 15 T cell receptor beta chains from one specimen sequenced in a study of CD8 T cells in Susac syndrome (dated by TCRdb to 2018 to 2020). Receptors were amplified or captured by the immunoSEQ multiplex PCR assay. RNA was extracted with the RNeasy kit and 0.5 to 1 ug was reverse transcribed using random hexamers. TCRdb handled the public reads itself, with Q25 trimming in fastp and clone calling in MiXCR, and kept productive beta chains. Duplicate CDR3 protein sequences are folded into a single record with the most common DNA and genes. The sample table holds about 82,000 distinct CDR3 sequences, of which about 96% were seen once. 0.55% to 0.8% of the sample belongs to the ten largest clones. Sample: CD8+ T cells from PBMCs. These receptors came from a human donor with Susac syndrome.

CDR3 DNA: TGTGCCAGCAGCCCACCGAGCGGGGGCTACAATGAGCAGTTCTTC. Amino acid sequence: CASSPPSGGYNEQFF. The chain is built from TRBV9 and TRBJ2-1, with 8 bases matching TRBD2. With V trimmed by 4 bases and J by 3 bases, 6 bases remained unmatched. CDR3 length equals 15 residues. Per the germline V gene, CDR1 is SGDLS and CDR2 is YYNGEE.

The chain recombines TRBV30 with TRBJ2-3; D gene unclear. The V end was cut by 0 bases, the J end by 4 bases, with 5 bases between. CDR1 GTSNPN and CDR2 SVGIG come from the germline V gene (reference sequence). The CDR3 loop spans 12 amino acids. This CDR3 reads CAWSVGSDTQYF. Here the CDR3 DNA reads TGTGCCTGGAGTGTGGGCTCAGATACGCAGTATTTT.

The J gene is TRBJ2-1, the V gene TRBV20-1; 7 bases align to TRBD2. Germline values: CDR1 DFQATT, CDR2 SNEGSKA (reference sequence). CDR3 size: 12 residues. V dropped 0 bases and J dropped 15; count of bases not matched to a gene: 8. CDR3 nucleotides: TGCAGTGCTAGAGAGGTGGGGGGGGTAGTGTTCTTC. Its translation: CSAREVGGVVFF.

This chain links TRBV20-1 with TRBJ1-5, with a tentative D call TRBD1 (6 bases). The germline V gene has CDR1 DFQATT and CDR2 SNEGSKA (reference sequence). CDR3 length: 13 residues. The V and J ends lost 3 bases and 7 bases respectively, with 13 bases between them. CDR3 amino acids: CSASSGQSQPQHF. The CDR3 coding sequence is TGCAGTGCTAGTTCCGGACAGTCACAGCCCCAGCATTTT.

This chain connects TRBV6-5 to TRBJ1-2, with a tentative D call TRBD1 (6 bases). CDR1 is MNHEY, CDR2 SVGAGI, per germline. This CDR3 contains 15 residues. Trimming took 7 bases from V and 4 from J, leaving 19 bases between them. DNA for the CDR3: TGTGCCAGCACCAACCGTCGGGACATCTTCTATGGCTACACCTTC. It codes for CASTNRRDIFYGYTF.

This sequence joins TRBV20-1 and TRBJ1-6, with TRBD1 matching 7 bases. CDR3 length equals 15 residues. CDR1 and CDR2 from the germline V gene are DFQATT and SNEGSKA (reference sequence). V was clipped by 6 bases and J by 9 bases; unmatched bases: 14. CDR3: CSANSPQGNSSPLHF. The CDR3 nucleotides are TGCAGTGCCAATAGTCCACAGGGGAACAGTTCACCCCTCCACTTT.

V usage is TRBV3-1 and J usage is TRBJ1-2; possibly TRBD1 for D (5 bases). Germline values: CDR1 LGHDT, CDR2 YNNKEL (reference sequence). The length of the CDR3 is 13 residues. V was clipped by 4 bases and J by 9 bases, with 15 bases between them. The CDR3 DNA sequence: TGTGCCAGCAGCCGAGTGGGGGAGGGTAGCTACACCTTC. This translates into CASSRVGEGSYTF.

The chain is built from TRBV28 and TRBJ1-2, with 7 bases identical to TRBD1. V gave up 5 bases and J gave up 6 bases; unmatched junction bases: 3. The CDR3 extends over 12 amino acids. Germline V CDR1 and CDR2: MDHEN, SYDVKM. The CDR3 nucleotides are TGTGCCAGCAGTATCACAGGGGATGGCTACACCTTC. Its translation is CASSITGDGYTF.

The chain recombines TRBV4-3 with TRBJ2-5, with TRBD1 as a possible D gene (6 bases). The germline V and J ends were trimmed by 3 bases and 3 bases, with 17 bases remaining between them. The V gene's germline CDR1 is LGHNA and CDR2 YSLEER. This CDR3 contains 16 residues. The CDR3 DNA reads as TGCGCCAGCAGCCAGGTTCTAACAGGGAATGAAGAGACCCAGTACTTC. Its protein is CASSQVLTGNEETQYF.

V usage is TRBV19 and J usage is TRBJ2-1; no clear D gene. The CDR3 sequence is 16 residues long. V was shortened by 3 bases and J by 5 bases, with 17 bases between the two germline ends. The germline V gene encodes CDR1 LNHDA and CDR2 SQIVND (reference sequence). The CDR3 nucleotides are TGTGCCAGTAGTATCGGGCGCCGGGTCCGGGACAATGAGCAGTTCTTC. Its protein product is CASSIGRRVRDNEQFF.

This chain joins TRBV9 and TRBJ2-7; maybe TRBD1 (5 bases). V dropped 3 bases and J dropped 1 base, with 8 bases sitting between them. Germline V lookup: CDR1 SGDLS, CDR2 YYNGEE. The CDR3 covers 13 residues. The DNA for the CDR3 is TGTGCCAGCAGCGAGGGGATTTCCTACGAGCAGTACTTC. Protein product: CASSEGISYEQYF. Full variable domain (rest looked up from reference TRBV9 and TRBJ2-7): DSGVTQTPKHLITATGQRVTLRCSPRSGDLSVYWYQQSLDQGLQFLIQYYNGEERAKGNILERFSAQQFPDLHSELNLSSLELGDSALYFCASSEGISYEQYFGPGTRLTVT.

This sequence joins TRBV4-2 and TRBJ2-5; 9 bases fit TRBD1. CDR1 LGHNA and CDR2 YNFKEQ come from the germline V gene. The ends lost 0 bases at V and 4 bases at J; junction bases unmatched: 0. CDR3 length equals 14 residues. The CDR3 protein is CASSQETGGETQYF. For the CDR3, the DNA is TGTGCCAGCAGCCAAGAGACAGGGGGAGAGACCCAGTACTTC.

The chain links TRBV7-8 to TRBJ1-4; possibly TRBD1 for D (5 bases). Germline-derived CDR1 and CDR2 are SGHVS and FQNEAQ. This CDR3 has 14 amino acids. V lost 6 bases and J 1 base, leaving 9 bases between the germline ends. The chain's CDR3 is CASRTGLTNEKLFF. The CDR3, as DNA: TGTGCCAGCAGAACAGGTTTAACTAATGAAAAACTGTTTTTT.

V gene TRBV9 combines with J gene TRBJ2-7, with D uncertain. With 4 bases removed from V and 2 bases from J, the gap between germline ends came to 10 bases. The CDR3 is 13 amino acids. The germline CDR1 and CDR2 sequences are SGDLS and YYNGEE. The CDR3 sequence is CASSPSTTYEQYF. The DNA of the CDR3 is TGTGCCAGCAGCCCCAGTACCACCTACGAGCAGTACTTC.

V usage is TRBV5-4 and J usage is TRBJ1-2; D is perhaps TRBD1 (5 bases). Per germline, CDR1 SGHNT and CDR2 YYREEE (reference sequence). The CDR3 length is 13 residues. The V end was cut by 4 bases, the J end by 8 bases, with 15 bases between. CDR3 residues: CASSVTVEEGYTF. CDR3 DNA: TGTGCCAGCAGCGTGACAGTGGAAGAGGGCTACACCTTC.